Presented here are 20 T cell receptor beta chains from one specimen sequenced in a study of cytomegalovirus exposure and HLA in healthy donors. PCR used 60 Vbeta primers and 13 Jbeta primers. The protocol was immunoSEQ multiplex PCR, while the TCRdb copy is restricted to in-frame clones and leaves out a portion. The ten most abundant clones cover 0.9% to 1.4% of a sample with just over 200,000 clones. Input material: PBMCs. All receptors derive from a girl aged 2 to 9 in good health and CMV-seropositive.

V and J are TRBV2 and TRBJ2-3; 7 nucleotides match TRBD2. The germline V gene encodes CDR1 SNHLY and CDR2 FYNNEI. V lost 5 bases, J lost 0 bases, and 5 bases stayed unmatched. The CDR3 sequence is 15 residues long. CDR3 DNA sequence: TGTGCCAGCAGTAATAGCGGGTTAAGCACAGATACGCAGTATTTT. Its translation is CASSNSGLSTDTQYF.

CDR3 nucleotide sequence: TGTGCCAGTAGTATAGGCAGGGTTAGCACAGATACGCAGTATTTT. It translates to CASSIGRVSTDTQYF. The V and J genes are TRBV19 and TRBJ2-3; tentatively, D is TRBD1 (5 bases). The CDR3 is made up of 15 amino acids. From germline, CDR1 is LNHDA and CDR2 SQIVND (reference sequence). Trimming cost V 1 base and J 0 bases, with 8 bases left between them.

This chain links TRBV7-8 with TRBJ2-2; 8 nucleotides match TRBD2. Germline V gene sequence: CDR1 SGHVS, CDR2 FQNEAQ. With V trimmed by 7 bases and J by 1 base, 5 bases remained unmatched. CDR3 length: 15 amino acids. CDR3 amino acids: CASTWTSWNTGELFF. CDR3 bases: TGTGCCAGCACTTGGACTAGCTGGAACACCGGGGAGCTGTTTTTT.

Worth noting for this clone: The same CDR3 also results from other DNA sequences found in this sample. The chain joins TRBV27 to TRBJ2-7; 8 positions agree with TRBD2. The CDR3 sequence is 14 residues long. Germline-derived CDR1 and CDR2 are MNHEY and SMNVEV (reference sequence). V was pared by 2 bases and J by 2 bases, with 2 bases of the junction left unmatched. The CDR3 coding sequence is TGTGCCAGCAGTTTAGCGGGAGGACCCTACGAGCAGTACTTC. Translation gives CASSLAGGPYEQYF.

This rearrangement joins TRBV7-2 to TRBJ2-7, with 10 bases matching TRBD2. V was pared by 5 bases and J by 1 base, with 8 bases of the junction left unmatched. The germline V gene encodes CDR1 SGHTA and CDR2 FQGNSA. The length of the CDR3 is 16 residues. The CDR3 spells CASSPRRAGGSYEQYF. As DNA, the CDR3 is TGTGCCAGCAGCCCCCGGAGAGCGGGAGGGTCCTACGAGCAGTACTTC.

The chain is built from TRBV7-8 and TRBJ1-2; 8 bases are shared with TRBD1. V lost 1 base to trimming and J lost 5 bases; unmatched junction nucleotides: 0. The CDR3 totals 13 residues. CDR1 and CDR2 from the germline V gene are SGHVS and FQNEAQ. CDR3 in DNA: TGTGCCAGCAGCTTAGGGACAGGGTATGGCTACACCTTC. Translated, it gives CASSLGTGYGYTF.

The chain is built from TRBV2 and TRBJ2-5, with D tentatively TRBD2 (6 bases). Per germline, CDR1 SNHLY and CDR2 FYNNEI. V was clipped by 7 bases and J by 3 bases, with 9 bases between them. This CDR3 has 12 residues. CDR3 DNA: TGTGCCAGCAAGGGGAGGAAAGAGACCCAGTACTTC. Residues: CASKGRKETQYF.

The chain employs TRBV15 and TRBJ2-3; 8 positions match TRBD2. After removal of 3 bases from V and 6 bases from J, the junction contained 2 bases not matched to a gene. Germline CDR1 and CDR2: LNHNV and YYDKDF (reference sequence). The CDR3 has 13 amino acids. CDR3 sequence reads: CATSSRLADTQYF. The CDR3 DNA reads TGTGCCACCAGCAGCCGACTAGCGGATACGCAGTATTTT.

The chain couples TRBV2 to TRBJ1-1; D is ambiguous. Germline V gene sequence: CDR1 SNHLY, CDR2 FYNNEI. Trimming removed 2 bases from V and 2 bases from J, with 12 bases in between. The CDR3 has 15 amino acids. The CDR3 loop is CASSEMGDTNTEAFF. The CDR3 DNA follows: TGTGCCAGCAGTGAAATGGGAGACACCAACACTGAAGCTTTCTTT.

The chain carries TRBV28 and TRBJ2-4; D remains unclear. The CDR3 is made up of 12 amino acids. The V end lost 8 bases, the J end lost 0 bases, and 5 bases lay between the germline ends. Germline V lookup: CDR1 MDHEN, CDR2 SYDVKM. This chain's CDR3 is CASSLAKNIQYF. CDR3 nucleotides: TGTGCCAGCTCCCTAGCCAAAAACATTCAGTACTTC.

This chain connects TRBV6-5 to TRBJ1-1, with D possibly matching TRBD1 (6 bases). Germline-derived CDR1 and CDR2 are MNHEY and SVGAGI. V lost 9 bases and J 4 bases, leaving 9 bases between the germline ends. The CDR3 contains 11 residues. The CDR3 protein is CARQGSTEAFF. The CDR3 DNA reads as TGTGCCAGACAGGGATCCACTGAAGCTTTCTTT.

In regard to this clone: Other DNA sequences in this specimen translate into the identical CDR3. The gene calls are TRBV5-1 and TRBJ1-1; D is uncertain. V lost 0 bases and J 1 base, leaving 4 bases between the germline ends. Per the germline V gene, CDR1 is SGHRS and CDR2 is YFSETQ. The CDR3 runs 13 residues. CDR3 DNA: TGCGCCAGCAGCTTGGGGGCGAACACTGAAGCTTTCTTT. This encodes CASSLGANTEAFF.

V and J are TRBV5-6 and TRBJ1-2, with D possibly TRBD1 on 5 matching bases. Germline CDR1 reads SGHDT; CDR2 reads YYEEEE. The V gene lost 4 bases and the J gene lost 4 bases, with 20 bases spanning the gap. This CDR3 contains 16 residues. The CDR3: CASSQGRGGNVYGYTF. For the CDR3, the DNA is TGTGCCAGCAGCCAGGGAAGGGGAGGGAATGTCTATGGCTACACCTTC.

The chain uses TRBV7-9 and TRBJ2-5; tentatively, D is TRBD1 (5 bases). V lost 11 bases, J lost 2 bases, and 9 bases lay in between. Per the germline V gene, CDR1 is SEHNR and CDR2 is FQNEAQ (reference sequence). The CDR3 is made up of 11 amino acids. The CDR3 reads CAGQGQETQYF. In DNA form, the CDR3 reads TGTGCCGGGCAGGGTCAAGAGACCCAGTACTTC. Together with reference TRBV7-9 and TRBJ2-5, the CDR3 gives the full variable domain: DTGVSQNPRHKITKRGQNVTFRCDPISEHNRLYWYRQTLGQGPEFLTYFQNEAQLEKSRLLSDRFSAERPKGSFSTLEIQRTEQGDSAMYLCAGQGQETQYFGPGTRLLVL.

The gene calls are TRBV28 and TRBJ1-6, with D possibly matching TRBD1 (6 bases). The CDR3 has 17 residues. Germline values: CDR1 MDHEN, CDR2 SYDVKM. The V end lost 6 bases, the J end lost 4 bases, and 19 bases lay between the germline ends. The CDR3 here is CASRMGLQGFYNSPLHF. CDR3 coding DNA: TGTGCCAGCAGAATGGGACTACAGGGCTTTTATAATTCACCCCTCCACTTT.

This chain connects TRBV14 to TRBJ1-1; no clear D. This CDR3 spans 16 amino acids. Germline V gene lookup returns CDR1 SGHDN and CDR2 FVKESK. V gave up 1 base and J gave up 5 bases, with 17 bases separating them. The CDR3 sequence is CASSQGVGRIWTEAFF. For the CDR3, the DNA is TGTGCCAGCAGCCAAGGGGTGGGCAGAATTTGGACTGAAGCTTTCTTT. Filled out from reference TRBV14 and TRBJ1-1, the complete variable domain reads EAGVTQFPSHSVIEKGQTVTLRCDPISGHDNLYWYRRVMGKEIKFLLHFVKESKQDESGMPNNRFLAERTGGTYSTLKVQPAELEDSGVYFCASSQGVGRIWTEAFFGQGTRLTVV.

This chain connects TRBV28 to TRBJ2-7; 7 positions match TRBD1. This CDR3 has 15 amino acids. J was trimmed by 0 bases and V by 5 bases; bases with no gene match: 7. From germline, CDR1 is MDHEN and CDR2 SYDVKM. CDR3 DNA: TGTGCCAGCAGTCCCGGGACAGTCGTCTCCTACGAGCAGTACTTC. This encodes CASSPGTVVSYEQYF.

The V call is TRBV11-3, the J call TRBJ2-2; D may be TRBD2 (6 bases). Germline V gives CDR1 SGHNT, CDR2 YENEEA. The V end was cut by 5 bases, the J end by 6 bases, with 22 bases between. The CDR3 length is 17 residues. CDR3 DNA sequence: TGTGCCAGCAGCCCGGACGGAAGCGGGTGGGGGTCCGGGGAGCTGTTTTTT. Its translation is CASSPDGSGWGSGELFF. The whole variable domain, filled in from reference TRBV11-3 and TRBJ2-2, reads EAGVVQSPRYKIIEKKQPVAFWCNPISGHNTLYWYLQNLGQGPELLIRYENEEAVDDSQLPKDRFSAERLKGVDSTLKIQPAELGDSAVYLCASSPDGSGWGSGELFFGEGSRLTVL.

The gene calls are TRBV5-1 and TRBJ2-7, with a possible D match to TRBD2 (6 bases). Between the trimmed V and J ends, which lost 0 bases and 2 bases, there was a span of 15 bases. CDR1 is SGHRS and CDR2 is YFSETQ in the germline V gene. This CDR3 is built from 16 residues. CDR3 amino acids: CASSLEVLGGPYEQYF. DNA of the CDR3: TGCGCCAGCAGCTTGGAGGTTTTGGGAGGCCCCTACGAGCAGTACTTC.

The chain links TRBV29-1 to TRBJ2-7, with 7 bases matching TRBD2. The CDR3 covers 13 residues. Germline CDR1 SQVTM, CDR2 ANQGSEA. With V trimmed by 2 bases and J by 2 bases, 3 bases remained unmatched. This CDR3 reads CSVETGTTYEQYF. The CDR3 DNA reads TGCAGCGTTGAAACCGGGACTACCTACGAGCAGTACTTC.